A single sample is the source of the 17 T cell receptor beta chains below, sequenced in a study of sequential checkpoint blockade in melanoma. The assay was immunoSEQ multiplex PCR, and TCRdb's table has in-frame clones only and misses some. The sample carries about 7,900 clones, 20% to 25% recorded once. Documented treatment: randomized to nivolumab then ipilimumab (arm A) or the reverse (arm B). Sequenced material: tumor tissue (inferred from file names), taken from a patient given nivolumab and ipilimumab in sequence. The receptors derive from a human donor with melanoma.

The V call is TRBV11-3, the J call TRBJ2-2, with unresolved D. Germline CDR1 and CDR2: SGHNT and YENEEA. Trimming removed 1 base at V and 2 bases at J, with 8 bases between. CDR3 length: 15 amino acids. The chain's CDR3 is CASSLGGSNTGELFF. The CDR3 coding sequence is TGTGCCAGCAGCTTAGGGGGATCCAACACCGGGGAGCTGTTTTTT.

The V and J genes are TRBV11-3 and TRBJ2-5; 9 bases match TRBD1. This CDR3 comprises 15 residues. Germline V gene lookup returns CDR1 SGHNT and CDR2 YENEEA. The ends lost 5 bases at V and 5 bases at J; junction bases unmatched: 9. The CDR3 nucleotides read TGTGCCAGCAGCCCGGCACAGGGGGCCCGGGAGACCCAGTACTTC. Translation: CASSPAQGARETQYF.

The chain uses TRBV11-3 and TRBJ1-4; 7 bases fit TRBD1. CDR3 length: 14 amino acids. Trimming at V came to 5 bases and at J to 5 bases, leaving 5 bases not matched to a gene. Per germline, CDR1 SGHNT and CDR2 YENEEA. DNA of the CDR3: TGTGCCAGCAGCCCGGGACAGCTAAATGAAAAACTGTTTTTT. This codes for CASSPGQLNEKLFF.

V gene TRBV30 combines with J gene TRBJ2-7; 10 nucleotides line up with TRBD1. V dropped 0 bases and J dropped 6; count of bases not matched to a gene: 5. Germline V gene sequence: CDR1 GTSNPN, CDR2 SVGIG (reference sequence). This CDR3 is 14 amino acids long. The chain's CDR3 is CAWSVGQGVREQYF. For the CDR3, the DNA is TGTGCCTGGAGTGTAGGACAGGGGGTTCGCGAGCAGTACTTC.

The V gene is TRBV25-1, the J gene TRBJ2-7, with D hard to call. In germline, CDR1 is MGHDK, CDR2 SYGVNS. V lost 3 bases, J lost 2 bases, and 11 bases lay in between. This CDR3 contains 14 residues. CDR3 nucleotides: TGTGCCAGCAGTGACAGGACGAAGACCTACGAGCAGTACTTC. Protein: CASSDRTKTYEQYF.

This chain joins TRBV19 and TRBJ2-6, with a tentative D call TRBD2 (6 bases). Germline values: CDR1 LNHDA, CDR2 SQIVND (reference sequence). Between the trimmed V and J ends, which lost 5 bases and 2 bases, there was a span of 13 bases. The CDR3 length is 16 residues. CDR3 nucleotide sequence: TGTGCCAGTAGTGGCCCCGGAGGGGCTGGGGCCAACGTCCTGACTTTC. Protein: CASSGPGGAGANVLTF.

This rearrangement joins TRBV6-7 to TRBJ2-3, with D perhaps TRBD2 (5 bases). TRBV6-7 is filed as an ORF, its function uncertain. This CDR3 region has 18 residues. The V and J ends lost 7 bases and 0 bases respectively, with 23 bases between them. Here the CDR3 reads CASKVGKRFPSSTDTQYF. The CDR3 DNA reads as TGTGCCAGCAAAGTCGGGAAAAGGTTTCCTTCTAGCACAGATACGCAGTATTTT.

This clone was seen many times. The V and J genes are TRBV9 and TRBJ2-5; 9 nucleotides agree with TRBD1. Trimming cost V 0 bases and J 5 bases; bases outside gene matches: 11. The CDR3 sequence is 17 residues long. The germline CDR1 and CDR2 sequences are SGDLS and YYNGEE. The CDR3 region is CASSVGVSQGARETQYF. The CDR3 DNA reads TGTGCCAGCAGCGTAGGGGTCTCACAGGGGGCGAGGGAGACCCAGTACTTC.

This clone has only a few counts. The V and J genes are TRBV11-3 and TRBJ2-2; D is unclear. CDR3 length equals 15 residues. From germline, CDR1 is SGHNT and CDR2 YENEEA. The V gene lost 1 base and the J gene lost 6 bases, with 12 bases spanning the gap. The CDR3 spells CASSLGWETPGELFF. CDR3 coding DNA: TGTGCCAGCAGCTTAGGATGGGAAACGCCCGGGGAGCTGTTTTTT.

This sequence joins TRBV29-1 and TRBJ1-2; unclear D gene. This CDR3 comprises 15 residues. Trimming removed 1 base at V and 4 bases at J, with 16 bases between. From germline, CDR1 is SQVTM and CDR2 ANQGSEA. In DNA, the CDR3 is TGCAGCGTTGAAGGGTCGGGCCGACAAAGCTATGGCTACACCTTC. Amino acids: CSVEGSGRQSYGYTF.

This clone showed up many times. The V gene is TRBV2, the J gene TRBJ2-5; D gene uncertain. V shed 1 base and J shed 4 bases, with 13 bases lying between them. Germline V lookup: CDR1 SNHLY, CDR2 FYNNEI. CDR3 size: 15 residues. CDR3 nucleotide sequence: TGTGCCAGCAGTGAAGAGGCCTCACTTTTAGAGACCCAGTACTTC. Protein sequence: CASSEEASLLETQYF.

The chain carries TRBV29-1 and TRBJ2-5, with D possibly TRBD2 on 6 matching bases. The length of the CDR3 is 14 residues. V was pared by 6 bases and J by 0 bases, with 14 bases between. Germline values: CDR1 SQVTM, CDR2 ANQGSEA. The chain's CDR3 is CSVPLGGNQETQYF. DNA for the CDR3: TGCAGCGTCCCCTTGGGGGGTAACCAAGAGACCCAGTACTTC.

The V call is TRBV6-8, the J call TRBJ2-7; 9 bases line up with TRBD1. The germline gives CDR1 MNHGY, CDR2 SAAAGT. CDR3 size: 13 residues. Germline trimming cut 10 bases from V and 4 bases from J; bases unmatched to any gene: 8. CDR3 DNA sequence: TGTGCCATCGAGGGGACAGGGACGTACGAGCAGTACTTC. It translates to CAIEGTGTYEQYF.

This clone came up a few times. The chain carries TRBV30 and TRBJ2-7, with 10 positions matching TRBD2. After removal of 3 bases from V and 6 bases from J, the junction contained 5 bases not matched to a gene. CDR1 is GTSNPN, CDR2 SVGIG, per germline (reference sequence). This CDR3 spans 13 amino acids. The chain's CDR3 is CAWSQLAGLEQYF. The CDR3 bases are TGTGCCTGGAGCCAACTAGCGGGACTCGAGCAGTACTTC.

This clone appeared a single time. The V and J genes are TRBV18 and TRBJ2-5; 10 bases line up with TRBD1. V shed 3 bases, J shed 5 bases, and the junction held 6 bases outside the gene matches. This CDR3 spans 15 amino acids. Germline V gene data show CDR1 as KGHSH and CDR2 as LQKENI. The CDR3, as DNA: TGTGCCAGCTCACCTCCAGGACAGGGGGGGGAGACCCAGTACTTC. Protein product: CASSPPGQGGETQYF.

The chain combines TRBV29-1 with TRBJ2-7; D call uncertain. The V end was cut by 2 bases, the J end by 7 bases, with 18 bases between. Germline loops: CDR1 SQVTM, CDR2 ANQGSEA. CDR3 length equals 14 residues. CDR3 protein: CSVESTTGLREQYF. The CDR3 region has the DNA TGCAGCGTTGAAAGTACCACGGGTCTACGAGAGCAGTACTTC.

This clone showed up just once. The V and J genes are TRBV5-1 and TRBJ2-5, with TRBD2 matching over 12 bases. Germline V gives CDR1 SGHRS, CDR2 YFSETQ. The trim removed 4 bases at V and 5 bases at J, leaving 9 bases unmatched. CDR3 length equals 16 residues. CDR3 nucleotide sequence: TGCGCCAGCAGCCCGCTAGCGGGAGGGATGCCGGAGACCCAGTACTTC. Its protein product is CASSPLAGGMPETQYF.